The clone carrying this T cell receptor beta chain was picked up many times. The antigen remains undetermined. Per germline, CDR1 KGHSH and CDR2 LQKENI. Between the trimmed V and J ends, which lost 6 bases and 4 bases, there was a span of 10 bases. This CDR3 is 13 amino acids long. The time point here: healthy volunteer bleed at 2 weeks. RNA extraction used unfractionated whole blood as the source of total RNA. In the library, unique molecular identifiers were attached to individual cDNA molecules. Each CDR3 protein gets one entry after TCRdb re-called the RACE reads with MiXCR. The sample has over 45,000 distinct CDR3 sequences; approximately 4.5% are singletons. This sample stems from a study of human T cells and chemical hapten exposure. Study in general: Per-sample variation in TCR yield stemmed mainly from small pooled library volume differences.

Broader study findings: No alteration of TCRs above 1 in 1000 frequency was seen with DPC sensitization.

The source material was whole blood. The chain combines TRBV18 with TRBJ1-5; D is perhaps TRBD1 (5 bases). The receptor comes from a female donor in good health. Some clones in this sample may be carry-over from other donors' samples. This CDR3 is CASSRGENQPQHF. The CDR3, as DNA: TGTGCCAGCTCCCGAGGGGAGAATCAGCCCCAGCATTTT.